Listed below are T cell receptor beta chains from one sample, sequenced in a study of T cell repertoires in cytomegalovirus infection. TCRdb independently ran MiXCR on the reads; one entry per CDR3 protein. The top ten clones hold about 92% of a sample with tens of thousands of distinct CDR3 sequences, around half of them seen once. No antigen is known for these receptors. This material consisted of CD8+ T cells from cultured PBMCs, taken from culture after CMV antigen stimulation. Source of these receptors: a human donor in good health (CMV status not recorded). Some clones in this sample may be carry-over from other donors' samples. Both conserved end residues are part of each CDR3. The D gene is left open where the match is weak. Only some rows state a clone size, as once, few, many or a class for expanded clones.

clone_size j_call v_call d_call cdr3_nt cdr3_aa
- TRBJ2-2 TRBV12-3/TRBV12-4 - TGTGCCAGCAGCCTAGGTCCAGGGCCGAACACCGGGGAGCTGTTTTTT CASSLGPGPNTGELFF
- TRBJ2-7 TRBV7-2 - TGTGCCAGCAGCTTGGACCCAACGGGCAGGGGTCACGAGCAGTACTTC CASSLDPTGRGHEQYF
- TRBJ2-7 TRBV7-9 - TGTGCCAGCAGCTCGGCCTCGGGGTTAACGGCTCTCGAGCAGTACTTC CASSSASGLTALEQYF
once TRBJ1-4 TRBV11-2 - TGTGCCAGCAGCTTAGTTCTAAGTCGGGGGGTTACTAATGAAAAACTGTTTTTT CASSLVLSRGVTNEKLFF
- TRBJ1-4 TRBV5-6 - TGTGCCAGCAGCTGGTGCCCTGAAAAACTGTTTTTT CASSWCPEKLFF
- TRBJ1-5 TRBV27 - TGTGCCAGTAACTTACGGGGAAATAGCAATCAGCCCCAGCATTTT CASNLRGNSNQPQHF
- TRBJ2-7 TRBV10-3 - TGTGCCATCAGTGAGTCGACCAGCTCCACCTACGAGCAGTACTTC CAISESTSSTYEQYF
few TRBJ2-5 TRBV12-3/TRBV12-4 TRBD1 TGTGCCAGCACCGCACGGGACAGCCAAGAGACCCAGTACTTC CASTARDSQETQYF
few TRBJ1-5 TRBV7-6 - TGTGCCAGCAGCTTACCCGATAGCAATCAGCCCCAGCATTTT CASSLPDSNQPQHF
few TRBJ1-5 TRBV18 TRBD1 TGTGCCAGCTCACCGGGGGACAGGGATTTTTATAGCAATCAGCCCCAGCATTTT CASSPGDRDFYSNQPQHF
few TRBJ1-5 TRBV12-5 TRBD1 TGTGCTAGTGGTTTGATGGGACAGGGGCTTATGAGCAATCAGCCCCAGCATTTT CASGLMGQGLMSNQPQHF
- TRBJ2-3 TRBV7-9 - TGTGCCAGCAGCACCCCCCTTGACGTTGGGCAGTATTTT CASSTPLDVGQYF
- TRBJ2-1 TRBV5-6 - TGTGCCAGCAGTTTTGGCCTGAGCTCCTACAATGAGCAGTTCTTC CASSFGLSSYNEQFF
- TRBJ2-7 TRBV12-3/TRBV12-4 TRBD2 TGTGCCAGCAGTCCGCCGGGACTAGCGGGATTCTACGAGCAGTACTTC CASSPPGLAGFYEQYF
once TRBJ1-2 TRBV24-1 - TGTGCCACCAGTGATCACCGGAGAAACTATGGCTACACCTTC CATSDHRRNYGYTF
few TRBJ2-7 TRBV4-1 TRBD1 TGCGCCAGCAGCCATTACATACCGGGACAGGCAAGGAAGCAGTACTTC CASSHYIPGQARKQYF
- TRBJ2-3 TRBV6-5 - TGTGCCAGCAGCCCCACCTCAAGCACAGATACGCAGTATTTT CASSPTSSTDTQYF
- TRBJ2-7 TRBV7-2 - TGTGCCAGCAGCTTTCAGGGGCTCTACGAGCAGTACTTC CASSFQGLYEQYF
few TRBJ1-1 TRBV7-9 - TGTGCCAGCAGCTACGACGTCACGGGAGCTTTCTTT CASSYDVTGAFF
- TRBJ2-1 TRBV6-2/TRBV6-3 TRBD2 TGTGCCACCGCTAGGGGTGCGGGAGGATACAATGAGCAGTTCTTC CATARGAGGYNEQFF
- TRBJ1-5 TRBV12-3/TRBV12-4 TRBD1 TGTGCCAGCAGGGAGGACAGGGGGAATCAGCCCCAGCATTTT CASREDRGNQPQHF
- TRBJ2-7 TRBV7-6 - TGTGCCAGCAGTCAGGACCGCGGCTCCTACGAGCAGTACTTC CASSQDRGSYEQYF
- TRBJ1-4 TRBV7-9 - TGTGCCAGCAGCTTGAGTGCGGACACAACTAATGAAAAACTGTTTTTT CASSLSADTTNEKLFF
- TRBJ2-2 TRBV28 - TGTGCCAGCAGCCCGTATGGAGGGACCGGGGAGCTGTTTTTT CASSPYGGTGELFF
- TRBJ2-1 TRBV7-3 - TGTGCCAGCAGCTTAAGGGGGGGACAGGACAATGAGCAGTTCTTC CASSLRGGQDNEQFF
- TRBJ1-1 TRBV7-6 - TGTGCCAGCAGCCGGGGTGAGGGCCGGGAAGCTTTCTTT CASSRGEGREAFF
- TRBJ2-4 TRBV6-4 TRBD2 TGTGCCAGCAGTCAGCGGGGGCTCTCGGCCGACATTCAGTACTTC CASSQRGLSADIQYF
- TRBJ2-5 TRBV4-1 TRBD2 TGCGCCAGCAGCCAAGATGGGCAAGCGGGAGGTTCCGAGACCCAGTACTTC CASSQDGQAGGSETQYF
few TRBJ1-5 TRBV7-8 - TGTGCCAGCAGCTTAGCGGGTGGGGAACAGCCCCAGCATTTT CASSLAGGEQPQHF
- TRBJ1-1 TRBV7-8 - TGTGCCAGCAGCTTGGAAGGCGGCACTGAAGCTTTCTTT CASSLEGGTEAFF
- TRBJ2-3 TRBV5-1 - TGCGCCAGCAGCTGGTCGGATACGCAGTATTTT CASSWSDTQYF
once TRBJ1-6 TRBV19 - TGTGCCAGTAGTATCGACAGCGAATACTCCTATAATTCACCCCTCCACTTT CASSIDSEYSYNSPLHF
- TRBJ2-1 TRBV5-6 - TGTGCCAGCAGGGGGCAGAATGAGCAGTTCTTC CASRGQNEQFF
- TRBJ2-7 TRBV6-1 - TGTGCCAGCAGTGAGGTTAGATACGAGCAGTACTTC CASSEVRYEQYF
- TRBJ2-2 TRBV7-2 TRBD1 TGTGCCAGCAGCTTAGAGGGACAGGGGGCACGAAGGACCGGGGAGCTGTTTTTT CASSLEGQGARRTGELFF
- TRBJ2-3 TRBV7-9 - TGTGCCAGCAGCTTAGTAGGGGCCACAGATACGCAGTATTTT CASSLVGATDTQYF
- TRBJ2-3 TRBV15 TRBD2 TGTGCCACCAGCGAGCGGGGGCTCACAGATACGCAGTATTTT CATSERGLTDTQYF
few TRBJ2-6 TRBV5-6 - TGTGCCAGCAGCTTCTTACCCGGAGCCCCTGGGGCCAACGTCCTGACTTTC CASSFLPGAPGANVLTF
many TRBJ2-3 TRBV19 - TGTGCCAGTAGTCGATACCCGCCACCATCGGACGACTATAGCACAGATACGCAGTATTTT CASSRYPPPSDDYSTDTQYF
once TRBJ2-2 TRBV20-1 - TGCAGTGCCCAATCACCAACACTTCCCGGGGAGCTGTTTTTT CSAQSPTLPGELFF
- TRBJ1-6 TRBV6-5 - TGTGCCAGCAGTTACTCTGCGGGGAGGGGTTCACCCCTCCACTTT CASSYSAGRGSPLHF
few TRBJ2-7 TRBV7-6 - TGTGCCAGCAGCACCCGACCCAGGGGCTCCTACGAGCAGTACTTC CASSTRPRGSYEQYF
- TRBJ2-1 TRBV6-2/TRBV6-3 TRBD2 TGTGCCAGCAGTTATAGCGGGGCCCCAGGGAATGAGCAGTTCTTC CASSYSGAPGNEQFF
few TRBJ2-3 TRBV5-6 TRBD1 TGTGCCAGCAGCCTACCGACAGGGGGCACAGATACGCAGTATTTT CASSLPTGGTDTQYF
- TRBJ1-1 TRBV7-3 - TGTGCCAGCAGCTTATTGGCAGGGGCCACTGAAGCTTTCTTT CASSLLAGATEAFF
few TRBJ1-2 TRBV4-2 - TGTGCCAGCAGCCAAGATCGCGGCTACACCTTC CASSQDRGYTF
- TRBJ2-1 TRBV7-3 - TGTGCCAGCAGCTTAATGGGCACGAGCTCCTACAATGAGCAGTTCTTC CASSLMGTSSYNEQFF
few TRBJ1-1 TRBV4-1 - TGCGCCAGCAGCCAAGCTACGGGAGGACAGAACACTGAAGCTTTCTTT CASSQATGGQNTEAFF